Each of the 15 T cell receptor beta chains below was sequenced from the same sample in a study of cytomegalovirus exposure and HLA in healthy donors. PCR amplification relied on 60 Vbeta primers (plus 13 Jbeta primers). Profiled with immunoSEQ multiplex PCR; TCRdb holds only in-frame clones, not every one. The sample includes 200,000 to 250,000 clones, 77% of them seen just once. The sample was PBMCs. The receptors stem from a woman in her fifties or sixties in good health and CMV-seropositive.

The sample holds a few counts of this clone. The CDR3 DNA follows: TGTGCCAGCACTAGCGGGAGGGGGAAGTACTTC. Translating gives CASTSGRGKYF. The V call is TRBV28, the J call TRBJ2-7; 12 positions agree with TRBD2. Trimming took 7 bases from V and 11 from J; bases not matched to a gene: 3. The CDR3 runs to 11 residues. Germline CDR1 MDHEN, CDR2 SYDVKM.

V gene TRBV9 combines with J gene TRBJ2-7, with D tentatively TRBD1 (5 bases). V was shortened by 4 bases and J by 0 bases, with 8 bases between the two germline ends. The germline V gene has CDR1 SGDLS and CDR2 YYNGEE. The CDR3 totals 13 residues. The CDR3 sequence is CASSRGSSYEQYF. The CDR3 coding sequence is TGTGCCAGCAGCAGGGGCAGCTCCTACGAGCAGTACTTC.

V is TRBV11-3 and J is TRBJ1-2, with D perhaps TRBD1 (5 bases). Germline loops: CDR1 SGHNT, CDR2 YENEEA. Trimming cost V 4 bases and J 8 bases, with 14 bases left between them. This CDR3 has 13 residues. CDR3 sequence reads: CASSSTQGGGYTF. The CDR3 DNA sequence: TGTGCCAGCAGCTCTACCCAGGGAGGCGGCTACACCTTC.

This clone was recorded only once. The V gene is TRBV7-3, the J gene TRBJ1-1; 7 positions agree with TRBD1. Germline trimming cut 5 bases from V and 12 bases from J; bases unmatched to any gene: 12. The CDR3 runs to 13 residues. Germline CDR1 SGHTA, CDR2 FQGTGA. CDR3 coding DNA: TGTGCCAGCAGCCCCCGACAGGGAGGATTGCCTTTCTTT. This sequence encodes CASSPRQGGLPFF.

DNA of the CDR3: TGTGCCAGCAGTTATGAGGGACAAAAGGGGAACACTGAAGCTTTCTTT. Translating it yields CASSYEGQKGNTEAFF. The V call is TRBV6-6, the J call TRBJ1-1; possible D gene TRBD1, 6 bases. Per germline, CDR1 MNHNY and CDR2 SVGAGI (reference sequence). The CDR3 spans 16 residues. Trimming took off 3 bases at V and 1 base at J, with 15 bases between the two ends.

The chain combines TRBV13 with TRBJ2-1, with 9 bases identical to TRBD2. The CDR3 is made up of 16 amino acids. J was trimmed by 11 bases and V by 2 bases; bases with no gene match: 13. CDR1 and CDR2 (germline): PRHDT, FYEKMQ (reference sequence). As DNA, the CDR3 is TGTGCCAGCAGCTTATCCGGGGCTAGCGGGGCGCGCCAGCAGTTCTTC. Translated: CASSLSGASGARQQFF.

V and J are TRBV10-1 and TRBJ2-3; maybe TRBD1 (6 bases). V lost 2 bases and J 2 bases, leaving 8 bases between the germline ends. CDR1 and CDR2 from the germline V gene are WNHNN and SYGVQD (reference sequence). This CDR3 has 14 amino acids. CDR3 region: CASSEGQYTDTQYF. CDR3 nucleotide sequence: TGCGCCAGCAGTGAGGGACAGTACACAGATACGCAGTATTTT.

V is TRBV18 and J is TRBJ2-7; tentative D call: TRBD2 (7 bases). Trimming stripped 0 bases from V and 6 bases from J, with 12 bases between. CDR1 is KGHSH and CDR2 is LQKENI in the germline V gene. The CDR3 extends over 14 amino acids. The CDR3 DNA reads TGTGCCAGCTCACCACCGCTGGGAGGGGGCGAGCAGTACTTC. Its translation is CASSPPLGGGEQYF.

The rearrangement uses TRBV5-1 and TRBJ2-5, with 8 bases that match TRBD2. V was pared by 1 base and J by 3 bases, with 2 bases of the junction left unmatched. The length of the CDR3 is 14 residues. Germline loops: CDR1 SGHRS, CDR2 YFSETQ. The CDR3 is CASSLSGREETQYF. The CDR3 DNA reads TGCGCCAGCAGCTTGTCCGGGAGGGAAGAGACCCAGTACTTC.

The V gene is TRBV5-8, the J gene TRBJ1-1; D ambiguous. Trimming pared 0 bases from V and 1 base from J, leaving 7 bases between. Germline CDR1 and CDR2: SGHTS and YDEGEE. There are 14 residues in the CDR3. The CDR3 sequence is CASSLAGGNTEAFF. CDR3 bases: TGTGCCAGCAGCTTGGCCGGTGGGAACACTGAAGCTTTCTTT.

V usage is TRBV9 and J usage is TRBJ2-1; 9 nucleotides match TRBD2. The CDR3 loop spans 15 amino acids. Germline CDR1 reads SGDLS; CDR2 reads YYNGEE. The J segment lost 5 bases and the V segment lost 3 bases, leaving 6 bases of the junction unmatched. CDR3: CASSEGLAYNNEQFF. As DNA, the CDR3 is TGTGCCAGCAGCGAGGGACTAGCCTACAACAATGAGCAGTTCTTC.

This chain's CDR3 is CASSPGRGGEKLFF. CDR3 DNA: TGTGCCAGCAGCCCCGGAAGGGGCGGTGAAAAACTGTTTTTT. The rearrangement uses TRBV5-4 and TRBJ1-4; perhaps TRBD1 as D (5 bases). The CDR3 totals 14 residues. In germline, CDR1 is SGHNT, CDR2 YYREEE (reference sequence). Trimming pared 4 bases from V and 7 bases from J, leaving 14 bases between. Complete variable domain (other parts from reference TRBV5-4 and TRBJ1-4): ETGVTQSPTHLIKTRGQQVTLRCSSQSGHNTVSWYQQALGQGPQFIFQYYREEENGRGNFPPRFSGLQFPNYSSELNVNALELDDSALYLCASSPGRGGEKLFFGSGTQLSVL.

This sequence joins TRBV5-1 and TRBJ2-7; TRBD1 agrees at 8 bases. Germline values: CDR1 SGHRS, CDR2 YFSETQ. V lost 4 bases to trimming and J lost 4 bases; unmatched junction nucleotides: 7. This CDR3 contains 14 residues. CDR3 amino acids: CASSPETGVYEQYF. The CDR3 region has the DNA TGCGCCAGCAGCCCGGAGACAGGGGTGTACGAGCAGTACTTC.

This clone was counted a single time. This specimen includes other DNA sequences encoding the same CDR3. This sequence joins TRBV5-1 and TRBJ1-1, with TRBD1 matching 8 bases. The CDR3 extends over 13 amino acids. Germline CDR1 is SGHRS and CDR2 is YFSETQ. Germline trimming cut 0 bases from V and 5 bases from J; bases unmatched to any gene: 0. In nucleotides, the CDR3 is TGCGCCAGCAGCTTGGACAGGGGGACTGAAGCTTTCTTT. Encoded protein: CASSLDRGTEAFF.

This chain uses TRBV7-9 with TRBJ1-2; 8 bases align to TRBD1. Trimming removed 4 bases from V and 1 base from J; junction bases left unmatched: 2. In germline, CDR1 is SEHNR, CDR2 FQNEAQ (reference sequence). There are 14 residues in the CDR3. CDR3 sequence (DNA): TGTGCCAGCAGCTCCGACAGGGGTAACTATGGCTACACCTTC. This encodes CASSSDRGNYGYTF. Based on the CDR3 plus reference TRBV7-9 and TRBJ1-2, the full variable domain is DTGVSQNPRHKITKRGQNVTFRCDPISEHNRLYWYRQTLGQGPEFLTYFQNEAQLEKSRLLSDRFSAERPKGSFSTLEIQRTEQGDSAMYLCASSSDRGNYGYTFGSGTRLTVV.